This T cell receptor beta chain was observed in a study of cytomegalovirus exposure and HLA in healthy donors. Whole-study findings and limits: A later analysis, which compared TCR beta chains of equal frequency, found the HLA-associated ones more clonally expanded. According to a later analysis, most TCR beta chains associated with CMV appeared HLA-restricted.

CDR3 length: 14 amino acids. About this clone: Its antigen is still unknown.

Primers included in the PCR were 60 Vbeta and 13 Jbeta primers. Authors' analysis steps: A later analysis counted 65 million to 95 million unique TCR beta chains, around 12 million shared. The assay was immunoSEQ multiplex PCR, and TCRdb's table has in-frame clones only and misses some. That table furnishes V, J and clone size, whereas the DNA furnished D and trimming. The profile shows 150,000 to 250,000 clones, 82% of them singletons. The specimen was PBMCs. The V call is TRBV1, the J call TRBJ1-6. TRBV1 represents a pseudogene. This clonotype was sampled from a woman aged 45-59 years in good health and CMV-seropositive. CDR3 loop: CTSSQDAAFSPLHF. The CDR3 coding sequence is TGCACCAGCAGCCAAGATGCGGCCTTCTCACCCCTCCACTTT.